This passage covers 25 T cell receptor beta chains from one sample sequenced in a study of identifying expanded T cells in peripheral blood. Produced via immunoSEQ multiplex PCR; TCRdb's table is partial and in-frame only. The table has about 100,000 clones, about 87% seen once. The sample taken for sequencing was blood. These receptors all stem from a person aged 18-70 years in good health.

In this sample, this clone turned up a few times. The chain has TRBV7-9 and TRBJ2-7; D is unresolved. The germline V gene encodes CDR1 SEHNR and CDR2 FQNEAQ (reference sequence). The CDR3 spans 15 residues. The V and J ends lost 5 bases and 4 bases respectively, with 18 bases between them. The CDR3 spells CASSPALGSWYEQYF. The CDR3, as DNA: TGTGCCAGCAGCCCCGCTCTGGGAAGCTGGTACGAGCAGTACTTC.

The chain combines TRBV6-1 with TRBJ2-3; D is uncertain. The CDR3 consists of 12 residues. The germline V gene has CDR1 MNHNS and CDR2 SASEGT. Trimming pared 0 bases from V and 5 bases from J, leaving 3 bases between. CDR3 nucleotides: TGTGCCAGCAGTGAAGCCGGAGATACGCAGTATTTT. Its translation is CASSEAGDTQYF.

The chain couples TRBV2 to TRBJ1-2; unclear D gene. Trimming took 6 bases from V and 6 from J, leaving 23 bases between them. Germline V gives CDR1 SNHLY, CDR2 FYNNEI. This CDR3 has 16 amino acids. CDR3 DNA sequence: TGTGCCAGCAGGGTAGCCGATAGGAGAGGGAAGGATGGCTACACCTTC. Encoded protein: CASRVADRRGKDGYTF.

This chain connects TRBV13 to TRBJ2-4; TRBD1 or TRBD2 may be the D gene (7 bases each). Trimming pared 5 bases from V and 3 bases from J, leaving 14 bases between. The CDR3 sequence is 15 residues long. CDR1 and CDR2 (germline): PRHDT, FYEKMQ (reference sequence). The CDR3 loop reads CASSPGGGFKNIQYF. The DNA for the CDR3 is TGTGCCAGCAGCCCAGGGGGGGGATTCAAAAACATTCAGTACTTC.

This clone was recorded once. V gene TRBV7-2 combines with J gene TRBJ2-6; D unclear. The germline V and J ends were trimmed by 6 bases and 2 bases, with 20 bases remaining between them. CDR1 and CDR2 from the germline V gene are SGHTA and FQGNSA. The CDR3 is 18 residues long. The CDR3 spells CASSLSPLTATGANVLTF. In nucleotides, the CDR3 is TGTGCCAGCAGTTTATCTCCACTTACAGCGACTGGGGCCAACGTCCTGACTTTC.

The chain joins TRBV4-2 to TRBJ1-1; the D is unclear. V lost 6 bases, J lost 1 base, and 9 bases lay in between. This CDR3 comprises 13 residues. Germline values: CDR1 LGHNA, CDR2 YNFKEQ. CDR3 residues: CASRLRGNTEAFF. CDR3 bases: TGTGCCAGCAGGCTTCGGGGGAACACTGAAGCTTTCTTT.

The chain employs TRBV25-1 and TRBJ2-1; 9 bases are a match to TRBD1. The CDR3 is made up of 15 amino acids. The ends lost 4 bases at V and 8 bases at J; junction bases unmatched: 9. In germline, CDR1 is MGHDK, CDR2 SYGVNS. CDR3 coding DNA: TGTGCCAGCAGTGTCCCGGGACAGGGCACTTATGAGCAGTTCTTC. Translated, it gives CASSVPGQGTYEQFF.

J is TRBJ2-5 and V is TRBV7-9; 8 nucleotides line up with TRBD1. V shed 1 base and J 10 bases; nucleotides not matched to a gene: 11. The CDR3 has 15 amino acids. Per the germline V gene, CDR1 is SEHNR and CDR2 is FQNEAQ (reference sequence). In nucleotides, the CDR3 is TGTGCCAGCAGCTTAGGGACAGGGAGGTCGGAGGACCAGTACTTC. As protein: CASSLGTGRSEDQYF.

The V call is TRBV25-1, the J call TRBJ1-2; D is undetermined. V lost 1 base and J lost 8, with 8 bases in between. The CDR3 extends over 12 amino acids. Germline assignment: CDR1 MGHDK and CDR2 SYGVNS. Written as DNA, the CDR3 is TGTGCCAGCAGTGAATCTGGCCGGGGCTACACCTTC. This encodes CASSESGRGYTF.

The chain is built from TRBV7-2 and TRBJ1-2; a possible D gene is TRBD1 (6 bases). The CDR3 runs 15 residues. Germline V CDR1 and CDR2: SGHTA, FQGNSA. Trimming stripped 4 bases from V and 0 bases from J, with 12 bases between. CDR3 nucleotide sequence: TGTGCCAGCAGCTCACGACAGGTTTCTAACTATGGCTACACCTTC. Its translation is CASSSRQVSNYGYTF.

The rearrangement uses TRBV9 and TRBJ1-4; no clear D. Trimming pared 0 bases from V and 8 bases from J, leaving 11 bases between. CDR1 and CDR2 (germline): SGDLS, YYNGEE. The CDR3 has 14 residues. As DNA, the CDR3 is TGTGCCAGCAGCGTAGGACGGATCAGCGAAAAACTGTTTTTT. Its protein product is CASSVGRISEKLFF.

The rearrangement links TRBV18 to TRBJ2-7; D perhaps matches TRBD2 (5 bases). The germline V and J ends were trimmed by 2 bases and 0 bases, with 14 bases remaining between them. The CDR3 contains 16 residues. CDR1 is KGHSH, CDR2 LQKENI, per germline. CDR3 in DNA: TGTGCCAGCTCACCATTCTTGGTGGGGAGCTCCTACGAGCAGTACTTC. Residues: CASSPFLVGSSYEQYF.

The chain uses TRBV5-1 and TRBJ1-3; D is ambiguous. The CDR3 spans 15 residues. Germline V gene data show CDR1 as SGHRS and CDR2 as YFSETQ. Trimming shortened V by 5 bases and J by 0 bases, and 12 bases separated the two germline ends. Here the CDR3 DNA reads TGCGCCAGCAGTCCTAGGAGCGGCTCTGGAAACACCATATATTTT. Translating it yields CASSPRSGSGNTIYF.

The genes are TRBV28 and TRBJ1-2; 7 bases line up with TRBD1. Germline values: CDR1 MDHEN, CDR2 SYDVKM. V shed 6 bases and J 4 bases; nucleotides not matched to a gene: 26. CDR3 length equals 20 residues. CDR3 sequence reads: CASRPDADRPGQSWSYGYTF. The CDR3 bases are TGTGCCAGCAGGCCCGACGCTGACCGACCGGGACAGTCATGGAGCTATGGCTACACCTTC.

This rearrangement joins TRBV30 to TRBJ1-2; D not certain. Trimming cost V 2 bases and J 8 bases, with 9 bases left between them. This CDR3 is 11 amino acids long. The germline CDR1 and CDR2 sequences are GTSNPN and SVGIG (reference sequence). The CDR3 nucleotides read TGTGCCTGGAGTACCAGCGGGGGCTACACCTTC. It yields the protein CAWSTSGGYTF.

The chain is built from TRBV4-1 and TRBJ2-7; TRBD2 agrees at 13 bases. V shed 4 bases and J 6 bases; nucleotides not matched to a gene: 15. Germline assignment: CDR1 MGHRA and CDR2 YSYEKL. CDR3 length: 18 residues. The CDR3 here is CASSPSRRTGTSGAEQYF. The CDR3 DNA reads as TGCGCCAGCAGCCCTAGCAGACGTACCGGGACTAGCGGGGCCGAGCAGTACTTC.

CDR3 residues: CASYSGRRASDTQYF. The CDR3 DNA sequence: TGCGCCAGCTACAGCGGGAGGAGGGCGTCAGATACGCAGTATTTT. The chain employs TRBV5-1 and TRBJ2-3, with TRBD2 matching 9 bases. Germline CDR1 and CDR2: SGHRS and YFSETQ. V lost 7 bases and J lost 4; bases outside the gene matches: 10. The CDR3 sequence is 15 residues long.

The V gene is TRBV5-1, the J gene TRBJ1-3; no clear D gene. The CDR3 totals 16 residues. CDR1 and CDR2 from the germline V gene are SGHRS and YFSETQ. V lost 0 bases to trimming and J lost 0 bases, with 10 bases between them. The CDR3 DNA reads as TGCGCCAGCAGCTTGGTAGATTCCTTCTCTGGAAACACCATATATTTT. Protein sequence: CASSLVDSFSGNTIYF.

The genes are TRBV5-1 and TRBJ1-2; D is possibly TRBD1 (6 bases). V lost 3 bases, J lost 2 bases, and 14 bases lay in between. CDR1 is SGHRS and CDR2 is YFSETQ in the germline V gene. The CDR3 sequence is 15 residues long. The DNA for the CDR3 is TGCGCCAGCAGCTCGGGACAAGGACCCAACTATGGCTACACCTTC. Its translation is CASSSGQGPNYGYTF. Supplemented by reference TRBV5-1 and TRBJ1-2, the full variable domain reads KAGVTQTPRYLIKTRGQQVTLSCSPISGHRSVSWYQQTPGQGLQFLFEYFSETQRNKGNFPGRFSGRQFSNSRSEMNVSTLELGDSALYLCASSSGQGPNYGYTFGSGTRLTVV.

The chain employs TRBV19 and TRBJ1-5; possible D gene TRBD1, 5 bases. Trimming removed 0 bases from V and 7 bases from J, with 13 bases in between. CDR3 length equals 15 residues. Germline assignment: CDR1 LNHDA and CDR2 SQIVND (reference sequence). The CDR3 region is CASSIDPRDRQPQHF. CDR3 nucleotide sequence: TGTGCCAGTAGTATAGATCCCCGGGACCGACAGCCCCAGCATTTT.

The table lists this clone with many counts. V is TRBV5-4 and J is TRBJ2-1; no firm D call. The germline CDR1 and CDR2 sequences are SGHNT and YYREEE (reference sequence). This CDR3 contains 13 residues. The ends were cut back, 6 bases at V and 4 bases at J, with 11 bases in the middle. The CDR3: CASTVPEYNEQFF. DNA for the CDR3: TGTGCCAGCACCGTACCGGAATACAATGAGCAGTTCTTC. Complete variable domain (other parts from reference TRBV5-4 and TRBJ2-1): ETGVTQSPTHLIKTRGQQVTLRCSSQSGHNTVSWYQQALGQGPQFIFQYYREEENGRGNFPPRFSGLQFPNYSSELNVNALELDDSALYLCASTVPEYNEQFFGPGTRLTVL.

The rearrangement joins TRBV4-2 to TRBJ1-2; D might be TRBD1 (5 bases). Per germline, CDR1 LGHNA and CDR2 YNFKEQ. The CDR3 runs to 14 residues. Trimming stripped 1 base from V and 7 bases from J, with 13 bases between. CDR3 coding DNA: TGTGCCAGCAGCCAAGGGGGGGACTGGTCTGGCTACACCTTC. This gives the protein CASSQGGDWSGYTF.

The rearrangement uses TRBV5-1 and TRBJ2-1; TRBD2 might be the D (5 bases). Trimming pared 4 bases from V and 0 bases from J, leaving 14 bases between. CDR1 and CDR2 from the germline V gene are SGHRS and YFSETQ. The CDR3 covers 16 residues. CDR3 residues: CASSPGVISSYNEQFF. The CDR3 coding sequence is TGCGCCAGCAGCCCCGGGGTGATCAGCTCCTACAATGAGCAGTTCTTC. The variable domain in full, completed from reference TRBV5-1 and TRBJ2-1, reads KAGVTQTPRYLIKTRGQQVTLSCSPISGHRSVSWYQQTPGQGLQFLFEYFSETQRNKGNFPGRFSGRQFSNSRSEMNVSTLELGDSALYLCASSPGVISSYNEQFFGPGTRLTVL.

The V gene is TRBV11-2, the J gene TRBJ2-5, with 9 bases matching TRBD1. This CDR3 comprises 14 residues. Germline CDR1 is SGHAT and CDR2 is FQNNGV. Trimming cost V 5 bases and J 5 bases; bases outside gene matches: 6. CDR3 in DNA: TGTGCCAGCAGCATTACAGGGGGCTGGGAGACCCAGTACTTC. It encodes CASSITGGWETQYF.

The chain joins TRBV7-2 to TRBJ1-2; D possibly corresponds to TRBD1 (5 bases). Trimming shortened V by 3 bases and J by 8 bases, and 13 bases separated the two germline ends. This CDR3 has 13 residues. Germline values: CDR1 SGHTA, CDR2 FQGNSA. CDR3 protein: CASSFKGQGGYTF. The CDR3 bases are TGTGCCAGCAGCTTTAAGGGGCAGGGAGGCTACACCTTC.